This TCR beta chain came from a study of T cells in Graves' hyperthyroidism and ophthalmopathy. Stable Graves' hyperthyroidism meant no ophthalmopathy progression within 18 months. The ends were cut back, 2 bases at V and 0 bases at J, with 4 bases in the middle. CDR1 and CDR2 from the germline V gene are SGHRS and YFSETQ. The CDR3 length is 13 residues. Researchers amplified the TCR beta CDR3 regions from RNA transcripts. RT-PCR in the first round (using the HTBI primer set) targeted the TCR CDR3. TCRdb re-called the multiplex PCR reads through MiXCR, storing one row per CDR3 protein. The data hold approximately 560,000 distinct CDR3 sequences, with 46% observed a single time.

Sequences were obtained from peripheral blood or thyroid tissue (not recorded which). The rearrangement uses TRBV5-1 and TRBJ2-3; D gene uncertain. The receptor comes from a woman aged 18 to 35 with Graves' hyperthyroidism. CDR3 sequence (DNA): TGCGCCAGCAGCTTCCAGAGCACAGATACGCAGTATTTT. Its translation: CASSFQSTDTQYF. The entire variable domain, with the rest obtained from reference TRBV5-1 and TRBJ2-3, is as follows: KAGVTQTPRYLIKTRGQQVTLSCSPISGHRSVSWYQQTPGQGLQFLFEYFSETQRNKGNFPGRFSGRQFSNSRSEMNVSTLELGDSALYLCASSFQSTDTQYFGPGTRLTVL.